The 27 T cell receptor beta chains in this list originate from one sample, sequenced in a study of T cell responses to AZD1222 COVID-19 vaccine. Generated by immunoSEQ multiplex PCR, the TCRdb table keeps only in-frame clones and is missing some. Of roughly 150,000 clones in the sample, more than 70% were seen once. Sequenced here: peripheral blood, sampled on day 0 of AZD1222 vaccination. The receptors here all came from an adult in good health.

The gene calls are TRBV9 and TRBJ2-7; 13 bases align to TRBD2. The CDR3 sequence is 18 residues long. Trimming cost V 0 bases and J 5 bases; bases outside gene matches: 11. Germline lookup yields CDR1 SGDLS and CDR2 YYNGEE. The CDR3 is CASSVASLAGGPRHEQYF. The CDR3 region has the DNA TGTGCCAGCAGCGTAGCTTCACTAGCGGGAGGGCCGCGCCACGAGCAGTACTTC.

The chain recombines TRBV30 with TRBJ1-2; possibly TRBD1 for D (6 bases). CDR3 length: 13 residues. V was trimmed by 2 bases and J by 6 bases, leaving 13 bases between them. Looked up from germline, CDR1 is GTSNPN and CDR2 is SVGIG (reference sequence). The CDR3 protein is CAWSPKGVHGYTF. CDR3 bases: TGTGCCTGGAGTCCCAAGGGGGTTCATGGCTACACCTTC.

V usage is TRBV6-5 and J usage is TRBJ1-5; D remains ambiguous. Per germline, CDR1 MNHEY and CDR2 SVGAGI. The CDR3 consists of 14 residues. V lost 4 bases to trimming and J lost 0 bases, with 7 bases between them. CDR3 nucleotide sequence: TGTGCCAGCAGTTCCAGCTATAGCAATCAGCCCCAGCATTTT. Its protein is CASSSSYSNQPQHF.

J is TRBJ2-2 and V is TRBV20-1, with D hard to call. Per germline, CDR1 DFQATT and CDR2 SNEGSKA (reference sequence). The CDR3 contains 12 residues. The V end was cut by 3 bases, the J end by 5 bases, with 7 bases between. CDR3 protein: CSASRETGELFF. In nucleotides, the CDR3 is TGCAGTGCTAGTAGGGAAACCGGGGAGCTGTTTTTT.

The V call is TRBV25-1, the J call TRBJ1-3; 7 bases are a match to TRBD1. Trimming cost V 4 bases and J 4 bases; bases outside gene matches: 7. The CDR3 contains 15 residues. Germline assignment: CDR1 MGHDK and CDR2 SYGVNS. In DNA form, the CDR3 reads TGTGCCAGCAGTGGTAGGGGGCTCAGGGGAAACACCATATATTTT. It yields the protein CASSGRGLRGNTIYF.

The DNA of the CDR3 is TGTGCCAGCAGTTATGTATTCTACAATGAGCAGTTCTTC. Translation: CASSYVFYNEQFF. The rearrangement uses TRBV6-2 or TRBV6-3 and TRBJ2-1; D is unclear. The CDR3 covers 13 residues. Trimming took 3 bases from V and 3 from J, leaving 6 bases between them. Germline assignment: CDR1 MNHEY and CDR2 SVGEGT.

This chain links TRBV25-1 with TRBJ1-1; TRBD1 agrees at 9 bases. The length of the CDR3 is 13 residues. V shed 7 bases, J shed 9 bases, and the junction held 9 bases outside the gene matches. Looked up from germline, CDR1 is MGHDK and CDR2 is SYGVNS. CDR3 sequence: CASKTGGAEQAFF. The CDR3 region has the DNA TGTGCCAGCAAAACAGGGGGCGCGGAGCAAGCTTTCTTT.

This clone was recorded a few times. J is TRBJ1-2 and V is TRBV19; TRBD1 agrees at 7 bases. J lost 9 bases, V lost 5 bases, and 6 bases had no gene match. In germline, CDR1 is LNHDA, CDR2 SQIVND (reference sequence). The CDR3 has 12 amino acids. CDR3 nucleotide sequence: TGTGCCAGTAGTTCCAGGGGGGAGCGCTACACCTTC. This encodes CASSSRGERYTF.

On this clone itself: Other DNA sequences of this sample code for an identical CDR3. The chain joins TRBV9 to TRBJ2-7; D is possibly TRBD2 (6 bases). Trimming took off 0 bases at V and 3 bases at J, with 10 bases between the two ends. Germline loops: CDR1 SGDLS, CDR2 YYNGEE. This CDR3 has 14 residues. The CDR3 here is CASSVGSGGYEQYF. CDR3 nucleotides: TGTGCCAGCAGCGTAGGGTCCGGGGGCTACGAGCAGTACTTC.

Concerning this clone: In the same sample, other DNA sequences code for this CDR3. This chain's CDR3 is CASSYRQGGGYTF. In DNA form, the CDR3 reads TGTGCCAGCAGTTACAGACAGGGGGGCGGCTACACCTTC. V and J are TRBV6-5 and TRBJ1-2; 9 nucleotides agree with TRBD1. Germline CDR1 reads MNHEY; CDR2 reads SVGAGI. V was clipped by 2 bases and J by 8 bases; unmatched bases: 3. The CDR3 totals 13 residues.

The rearrangement links TRBV29-1 to TRBJ2-2; D is perhaps TRBD1 (5 bases). Germline V gene data show CDR1 as SQVTM and CDR2 as ANQGSEA. The length of the CDR3 is 12 residues. Trimming removed 7 bases at V and 6 bases at J, with 12 bases between. The CDR3 DNA reads TGCAGCGGGGGCCCCGGGCCCGGGGAGCTGTTTTTT. It encodes CSGGPGPGELFF.

In this sample, this clone turned up a few times. CDR3 sequence (DNA): TGTGCCAGCAGTCCCAGACTTAGCAATCAGCCCCAGCATTTT. It codes for CASSPRLSNQPQHF. The genes are TRBV28 and TRBJ1-5, with unresolved D. CDR1 MDHEN and CDR2 SYDVKM come from the germline V gene. There are 14 residues in the CDR3. The V gene lost 5 bases and the J gene lost 0 bases, with 8 bases spanning the gap.

The chain has TRBV6-5 and TRBJ2-1; D may be TRBD1 (5 bases). The CDR3 runs to 14 residues. The V end was cut by 2 bases, the J end by 7 bases, with 12 bases between. Germline V gene sequence: CDR1 MNHEY, CDR2 SVGAGI. CDR3 residues: CASSYKGQGNEQFF. In nucleotides, the CDR3 is TGTGCCAGCAGTTACAAAGGTCAGGGTAATGAGCAGTTCTTC.

The V call is TRBV11-2, the J call TRBJ2-7, with 7 bases fitting TRBD2. In germline, CDR1 is SGHAT, CDR2 FQNNGV. CDR3 length: 14 amino acids. Trimming removed 6 bases from V and 6 bases from J; junction bases left unmatched: 11. The CDR3 loop is CASSPTSELLEQYF. The CDR3 DNA follows: TGTGCCAGCAGTCCCACTAGCGAGTTGCTCGAGCAGTACTTC.

V gene TRBV6-4 combines with J gene TRBJ1-2, with no clear D. The germline V gene encodes CDR1 MRHNA and CDR2 SNTAGT. The CDR3 has 16 amino acids. Trimming cost V 4 bases and J 3 bases, with 18 bases left between them. The CDR3 here is CASSAPQYNLYYGYTF. In DNA, the CDR3 is TGTGCCAGCAGTGCGCCTCAGTACAATCTTTACTATGGCTACACCTTC.

V gene TRBV11-2 combines with J gene TRBJ1-2, with 8 bases aligning to TRBD1. CDR3 length: 14 amino acids. Trimming removed 1 base from V and 7 bases from J; junction bases left unmatched: 5. CDR1 SGHAT and CDR2 FQNNGV come from the germline V gene. The CDR3 DNA sequence: TGTGCCAGCAGCTTAGCCCAGGGGGCGACTGGCTACACCTTC. Its translation: CASSLAQGATGYTF.

V gene TRBV5-1 combines with J gene TRBJ2-7; D is unclear. Looked up from germline, CDR1 is SGHRS and CDR2 is YFSETQ. The CDR3 extends over 14 amino acids. Trimming pared 4 bases from V and 3 bases from J, leaving 14 bases between. This CDR3 is CASSNALQSYEQYF. Written as DNA, the CDR3 is TGCGCCAGCAGCAATGCTTTACAGAGCTACGAGCAGTACTTC.

This rearrangement joins TRBV5-1 to TRBJ1-1; 10 positions match TRBD1. From germline, CDR1 is SGHRS and CDR2 YFSETQ. Germline trimming cut 3 bases from V and 4 bases from J; bases unmatched to any gene: 3. This CDR3 comprises 14 residues. CDR3 protein: CASSSGTGVTEAFF. As DNA, the CDR3 is TGCGCCAGCAGCTCCGGGACAGGGGTCACTGAAGCTTTCTTT.

The rearrangement uses TRBV7-8 and TRBJ1-6; D is undetermined. The CDR3 is 13 residues long. CDR1 is SGHVS, CDR2 FQNEAQ, per germline. The ends were cut back, 1 base at V and 7 bases at J, with 5 bases in the middle. CDR3 DNA sequence: TGTGCCAGCAGCTTAGGGGAGAATTCACCCCTCCACTTT. It encodes CASSLGENSPLHF.

This clone came up a few times. This sequence joins TRBV13 and TRBJ2-7, with TRBD1 identical over 10 bases. The germline gives CDR1 PRHDT, CDR2 FYEKMQ (reference sequence). The CDR3 consists of 14 residues. With V trimmed by 4 bases and J by 4 bases, 4 bases remained unmatched. In DNA, the CDR3 is TGTGCCAGCAGCTCCCGGACAGGGGGATACGAGCAGTACTTC. It specifies CASSSRTGGYEQYF. The variable domain in full, with the rest retrieved from reference TRBV13 and TRBJ2-7, is AAGVIQSPRHLIKEKRETATLKCYPIPRHDTVYWYQQGPGQDPQFLISFYEKMQSDKGSIPDRFSAQQFSDYHSELNMSSLELGDSALYFCASSSRTGGYEQYFGPGTRLTVT.

The V call is TRBV7-2, the J call TRBJ2-1; D possibly corresponds to TRBD1 (7 bases). V was cut by 2 bases and J by 4 bases, with 21 bases left in between. CDR3 size: 18 residues. CDR1 and CDR2 (germline): SGHTA, FQGNSA. CDR3 residues: CASSLLGGGTLGYNEQFF. CDR3 nucleotide sequence: TGTGCCAGCAGCTTATTAGGGGGCGGGACGCTAGGATACAATGAGCAGTTCTTC.

The genes are TRBV7-9 and TRBJ1-2, with TRBD1 as a possible D gene (5 bases). V lost 5 bases to trimming and J lost 5 bases, with 21 bases between them. The CDR3 runs 16 residues. The germline gives CDR1 SEHNR, CDR2 FQNEAQ (reference sequence). CDR3 DNA sequence: TGTGCCAGCAGCCAGTCCCGGGGCAGCGGCTCATATGGCTACACCTTC. It yields the protein CASSQSRGSGSYGYTF.

This chain links TRBV4-2 with TRBJ2-1; 10 bases match TRBD2. J was trimmed by 4 bases and V by 4 bases; bases with no gene match: 4. Looked up from germline, CDR1 is LGHNA and CDR2 is YNFKEQ. CDR3 length equals 15 residues. The CDR3 protein is CASSPGLAEYNEQFF. The CDR3 DNA reads as TGTGCCAGCAGCCCCGGACTAGCGGAGTACAATGAGCAGTTCTTC.

The rearrangement joins TRBV7-2 to TRBJ2-5; D may be TRBD1 (6 bases). Between the trimmed V and J ends, which lost 1 base and 7 bases, there was a span of 19 bases. The germline V gene encodes CDR1 SGHTA and CDR2 FQGNSA. CDR3 length: 16 residues. CDR3 coding DNA: TGTGCCAGCAGCTTAGGGAGCCAGACAGGCACGGGGACCCAGTACTTC. Amino acids: CASSLGSQTGTGTQYF.

The chain uses TRBV5-1 and TRBJ2-1; D ambiguous. Per germline, CDR1 SGHRS and CDR2 YFSETQ. Between the trimmed V and J ends, which lost 1 base and 0 bases, there was a span of 8 bases. CDR3 length equals 15 residues. The CDR3 protein is CASSLLWSSYNEQFF. CDR3 nucleotide sequence: TGCGCCAGCAGCTTGTTGTGGAGCTCCTACAATGAGCAGTTCTTC. Based on the CDR3 plus reference TRBV5-1 and TRBJ2-1, the full variable domain is KAGVTQTPRYLIKTRGQQVTLSCSPISGHRSVSWYQQTPGQGLQFLFEYFSETQRNKGNFPGRFSGRQFSNSRSEMNVSTLELGDSALYLCASSLLWSSYNEQFFGPGTRLTVL.

The chain couples TRBV30 to TRBJ1-2; D possibly corresponds to TRBD1 (5 bases). Trimming stripped 2 bases from V and 8 bases from J, with 24 bases between. Germline-derived CDR1 and CDR2 are GTSNPN and SVGIG (reference sequence). The CDR3 has 16 residues. The CDR3 DNA reads as TGTGCCTGGAGTCCCCTTGCGCGGGGCGGGGGAAAGGGCTACACCTTC. Translation: CAWSPLARGGGKGYTF.

The chain recombines TRBV9 with TRBJ1-2; TRBD1 is a possible D gene (5 bases). Per germline, CDR1 SGDLS and CDR2 YYNGEE. Deletions cut 0 bases from V and 6 bases from J, with 9 bases between. The CDR3 has 13 amino acids. CDR3 sequence reads: CASSVDGADGYTF. Written as DNA, the CDR3 is TGTGCCAGCAGCGTAGATGGGGCAGATGGCTACACCTTC. Full variable domain (remainder filled in from reference TRBV9 and TRBJ1-2): DSGVTQTPKHLITATGQRVTLRCSPRSGDLSVYWYQQSLDQGLQFLIQYYNGEERAKGNILERFSAQQFPDLHSELNLSSLELGDSALYFCASSVDGADGYTFGSGTRLTVV.